This T cell receptor beta chain was sequenced in a study of blood T cells in healthy people across ages. A sample-barcoded 5' primer and a J-beta primer mix were used in a second PCR of about 7 to 11 cycles. A single record per CDR3 protein comes from TCRdb applying MiXCR to the 5' RACE reads. The sample lists roughly 800,000 distinct CDR3 sequences; approximately 25% were seen once. The CDR3 consists of 14 residues. V dropped 6 bases and J dropped 3 bases, with 14 bases sitting between them. The V gene's germline CDR1 is MNHEY and CDR2 SVGAGI. The sample was also linked to a second study, of T cells of mothers and their children.

The J gene is TRBJ1-1, the V gene TRBV6-5; D is uncertain. The sequenced material came from blood. The receptor was isolated from a boy between 10 and 17 years old in good health. In nucleotides, the CDR3 is TGTGCCAGCAGCCGCCAACATGGGGACACTGAAGCTTTCTTT. Translating it yields CASSRQHGDTEAFF.